A single sample gave rise to the 9 T cell receptor beta chains below, sequenced in a study of blood T cell repertoires in COVID-19. Sequenced by immunoSEQ multiplex PCR; TCRdb stores in-frame clones only, minus some. The profile shows around 140,000 clones, 70% to 90% of them singletons. Source material: peripheral blood. These receptors originate from a human donor with acute or convalescent COVID-19. The donor label of this sample is uncertain.

The chain recombines TRBV27 with TRBJ2-2; D gene ambiguous. The ends were cut back, 1 base at V and 3 bases at J, with 6 bases in the middle. Germline V gives CDR1 MNHEY, CDR2 SMNVEV (reference sequence). This CDR3 is 14 amino acids long. CDR3 nucleotide sequence: TGTGCCAGCAGTTTATACTTCGACACCGGGGAGCTGTTTTTT. Its protein product is CASSLYFDTGELFF.

V is TRBV5-1 and J is TRBJ2-2; D is uncertain. Germline CDR1 reads SGHRS; CDR2 reads YFSETQ. The CDR3 spans 16 residues. The V and J ends lost 0 bases and 0 bases respectively, with 9 bases between them. The CDR3 bases are TGCGCCAGCAGCTTGGACGCGAGCGCGAACACCGGGGAGCTGTTTTTT. It is translated as CASSLDASANTGELFF.

The rearrangement joins TRBV27 to TRBJ1-2, with D tentatively TRBD1 (6 bases). The CDR3 runs to 16 residues. Germline CDR1 reads MNHEY; CDR2 reads SMNVEV (reference sequence). The germline V and J ends were trimmed by 2 bases and 0 bases, with 13 bases remaining between them. The CDR3 region has the DNA TGTGCCAGCAGTTTACGAGACAGGCCAACTAACTATGGCTACACCTTC. This gives the protein CASSLRDRPTNYGYTF.

This chain links TRBV3-1 (or the pseudogene TRBV3-2) with TRBJ1-2; 8 bases agree with TRBD1. The V gene's germline CDR1 is LGHDT and CDR2 YNNKEL (reference sequence). After removal of 2 bases from V and 4 bases from J, the junction contained 15 bases not matched to a gene. The length of the CDR3 is 18 residues. CDR3 protein: CASSQNPGQVIGGYGYTF. The CDR3 DNA reads TGTGCCAGCAGCCAAAATCCGGGACAGGTGATTGGGGGCTATGGCTACACCTTC.

The V and J genes are TRBV3-1 (or the pseudogene TRBV3-2) and TRBJ2-1; maybe TRBD2 (6 bases). Germline assignment: CDR1 LGHDT and CDR2 YNNKEL (reference sequence). The CDR3 is 16 amino acids. V was trimmed by 0 bases and J by 2 bases, leaving 11 bases between them. CDR3: CASSQDWGVPYNEQFF. Written as DNA, the CDR3 is TGTGCCAGCAGCCAAGATTGGGGGGTCCCCTACAATGAGCAGTTCTTC.

The chain combines TRBV5-3 with TRBJ1-1; D possibly corresponds to TRBD1 (6 bases). TRBV5-3 is recorded as an ORF, its role being uncertain. V dropped 4 bases and J dropped 0 bases, with 19 bases sitting between them. The CDR3 is 17 amino acids. The CDR3: CARSIPTGDRLNTEAFF. The CDR3 bases are TGTGCCAGAAGCATACCTACCGGAGACAGGTTGAACACTGAAGCTTTCTTT.

V and J are TRBV10-3 and TRBJ2-1; D is perhaps TRBD1 (6 bases). Germline CDR1 and CDR2: ENHRY and SYGVKD. The CDR3 is 15 amino acids. Trimming removed 5 bases at V and 3 bases at J, with 14 bases between. CDR3 sequence: CAISLIGTSYNEQFF. In DNA form, the CDR3 reads TGTGCCATCAGTCTAATCGGGACAAGCTACAATGAGCAGTTCTTC.

The chain recombines TRBV5-1 with TRBJ1-1, with D perhaps TRBD1 (6 bases). Germline assignment: CDR1 SGHRS and CDR2 YFSETQ. V shed 2 bases and J shed 5 bases, with 10 bases lying between them. The CDR3 length is 13 residues. The CDR3, as DNA: TGCGCCAGCAGCTTTACAGGGATAACTGAAGCTTTCTTT. This codes for CASSFTGITEAFF.

The gene calls are TRBV6-5 and TRBJ1-6, with 8 positions matching TRBD1. The V segment lost 11 bases and the J segment 8 bases; nucleotides outside the gene matches: 8. The CDR3 loop spans 13 amino acids. CDR1 and CDR2 from the germline V gene are MNHEY and SVGAGI. In DNA, the CDR3 is TGTGCCTCAGGACAACAGGGGGATTCACCCCTCCACTTT. Residues: CASGQQGDSPLHF.